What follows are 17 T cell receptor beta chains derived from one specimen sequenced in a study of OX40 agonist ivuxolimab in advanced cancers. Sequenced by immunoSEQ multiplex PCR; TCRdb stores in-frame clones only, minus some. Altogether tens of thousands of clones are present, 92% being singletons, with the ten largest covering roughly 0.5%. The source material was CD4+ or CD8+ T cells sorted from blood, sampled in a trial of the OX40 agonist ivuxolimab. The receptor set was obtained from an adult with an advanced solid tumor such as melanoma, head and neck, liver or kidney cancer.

The CDR3 loop is CASSLALASGSGEQYF. The CDR3 DNA sequence: TGTGCCAGCAGCTTAGCGTTGGCTAGCGGGAGTGGCGAGCAGTACTTC. The chain joins TRBV7-8 to TRBJ2-7; 10 positions match TRBD2. The germline V gene has CDR1 SGHVS and CDR2 FQNEAQ. V shed 0 bases, J shed 6 bases, and the junction held 8 bases outside the gene matches. This CDR3 is 16 amino acids long. The full variable domain, completed using reference TRBV7-8 and TRBJ2-7, is GAGVSQSPRYKVAKRGQDVALRCDPISGHVSLFWYQQALGQGPEFLTYFQNEAQLDKSGLPSDRFFAERPEGSVSTLKIQRTQQEDSAVYLCASSLALASGSGEQYFGPGTRLTVT.

The CDR3: CASSPGLGGTDTQYF. The CDR3 nucleotides read TGTGCCAGCAGCCCGGGTCTAGGCGGCACAGATACGCAGTATTTT. V and J are TRBV11-2 and TRBJ2-3; D is unresolved. Germline loops: CDR1 SGHAT, CDR2 FQNNGV. V lost 5 bases, J lost 1 base, and 13 bases lay in between. The CDR3 consists of 15 residues.

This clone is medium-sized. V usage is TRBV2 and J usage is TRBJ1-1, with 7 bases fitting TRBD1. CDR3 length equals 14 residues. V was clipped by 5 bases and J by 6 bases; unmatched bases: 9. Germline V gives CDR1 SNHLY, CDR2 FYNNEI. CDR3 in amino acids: CASSSGQSVAEAFF. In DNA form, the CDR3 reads TGTGCCAGCAGTTCGGGACAGTCGGTGGCTGAAGCTTTCTTT.

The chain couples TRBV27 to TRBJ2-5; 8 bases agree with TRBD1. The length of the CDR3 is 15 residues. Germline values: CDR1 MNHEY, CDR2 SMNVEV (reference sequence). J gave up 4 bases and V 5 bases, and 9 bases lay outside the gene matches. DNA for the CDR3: TGTGCCAGCAGTGGAACCCGACAGGGGCCAGAGACCCAGTACTTC. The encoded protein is CASSGTRQGPETQYF.

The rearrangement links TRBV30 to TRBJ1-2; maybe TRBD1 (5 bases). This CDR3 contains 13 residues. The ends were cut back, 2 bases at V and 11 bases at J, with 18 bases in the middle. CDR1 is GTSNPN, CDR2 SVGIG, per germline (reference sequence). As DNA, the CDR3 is TGTGCCTGGAGTCAATCCGGGACCGGACGGTACACCTTC. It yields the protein CAWSQSGTGRYTF. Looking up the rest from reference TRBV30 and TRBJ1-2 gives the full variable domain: SQTIHQWPATLVQPVGSPLSLECTVEGTSNPNLYWYRQAAGRGLQLLFYSVGIGQISSEVPQNLSASRPQDRQFILSSKKLLLSDSGFYLCAWSQSGTGRYTFGSGTRLTVV.

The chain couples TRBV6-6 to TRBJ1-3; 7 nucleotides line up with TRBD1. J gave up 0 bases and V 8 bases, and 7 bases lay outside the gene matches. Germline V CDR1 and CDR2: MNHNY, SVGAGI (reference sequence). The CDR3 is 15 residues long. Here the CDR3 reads CASQMQGGSGNTIYF. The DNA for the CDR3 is TGTGCCAGCCAGATGCAGGGGGGCTCTGGAAACACCATATATTTT.

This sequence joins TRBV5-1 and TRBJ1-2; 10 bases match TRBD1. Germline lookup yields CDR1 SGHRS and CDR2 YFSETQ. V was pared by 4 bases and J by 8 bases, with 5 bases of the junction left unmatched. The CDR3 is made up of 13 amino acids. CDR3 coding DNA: TGCGCCAGCAGCGCAGGACAGGGGGTCGGCTACACCTTC. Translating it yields CASSAGQGVGYTF.

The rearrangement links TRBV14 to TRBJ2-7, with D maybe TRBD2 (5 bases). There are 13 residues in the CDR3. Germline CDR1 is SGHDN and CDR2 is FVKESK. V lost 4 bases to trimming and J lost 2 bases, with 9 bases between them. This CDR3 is CASSLSGAYEQYF. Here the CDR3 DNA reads TGTGCCAGCAGCCTTTCCGGGGCCTACGAGCAGTACTTC.

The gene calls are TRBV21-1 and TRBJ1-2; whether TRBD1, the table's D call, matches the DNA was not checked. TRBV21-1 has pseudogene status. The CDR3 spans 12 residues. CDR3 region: CASIGTAYGYTF. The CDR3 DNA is TGTGCCAGCATTGGTACAGCCTATGGCTACACCTTC.

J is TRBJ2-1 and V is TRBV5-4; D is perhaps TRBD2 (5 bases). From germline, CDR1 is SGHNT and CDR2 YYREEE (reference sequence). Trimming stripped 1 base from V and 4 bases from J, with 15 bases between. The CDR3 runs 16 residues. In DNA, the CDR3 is TGTGCCAGCAGCTTGTGGGTCTTACGGGGTTACAATGAGCAGTTCTTC. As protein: CASSLWVLRGYNEQFF.

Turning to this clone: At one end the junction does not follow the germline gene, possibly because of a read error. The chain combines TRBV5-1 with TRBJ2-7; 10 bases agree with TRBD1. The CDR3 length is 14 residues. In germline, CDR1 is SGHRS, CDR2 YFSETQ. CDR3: CASSNRQGAGEQYF. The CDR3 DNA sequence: TGTGCCAGCAGCAACCGACAGGGGGCGGGCGAGCAGTACTTC.

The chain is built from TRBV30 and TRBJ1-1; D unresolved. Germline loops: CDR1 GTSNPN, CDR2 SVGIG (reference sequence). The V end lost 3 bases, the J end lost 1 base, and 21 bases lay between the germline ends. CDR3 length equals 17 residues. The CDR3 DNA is TGTGCCTGGAGATGGTTGCAGGTGGAGCTGGGGAACACTGAAGCTTTCTTT. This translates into CAWRWLQVELGNTEAFF.

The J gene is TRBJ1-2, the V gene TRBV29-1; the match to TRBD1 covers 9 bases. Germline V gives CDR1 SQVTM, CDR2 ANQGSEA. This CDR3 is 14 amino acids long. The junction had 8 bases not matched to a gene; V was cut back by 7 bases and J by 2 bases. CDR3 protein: CSATGTGSNYGYTF. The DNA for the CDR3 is TGCAGCGCAACCGGGACAGGGTCCAACTATGGCTACACCTTC.

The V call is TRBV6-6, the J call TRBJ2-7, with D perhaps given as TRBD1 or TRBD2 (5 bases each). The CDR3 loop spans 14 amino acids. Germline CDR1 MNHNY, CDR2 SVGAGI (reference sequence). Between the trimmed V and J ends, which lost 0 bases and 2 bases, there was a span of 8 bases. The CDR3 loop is CASSYSLGAYEQYF. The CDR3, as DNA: TGTGCCAGCAGTTACTCGCTGGGGGCCTACGAGCAGTACTTC.

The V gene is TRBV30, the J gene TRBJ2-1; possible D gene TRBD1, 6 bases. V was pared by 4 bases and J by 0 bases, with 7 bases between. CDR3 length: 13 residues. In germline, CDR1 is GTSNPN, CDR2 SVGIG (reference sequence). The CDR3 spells CAWTRGSYNEQFF. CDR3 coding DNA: TGTGCCTGGACCAGGGGCTCCTACAATGAGCAGTTCTTC. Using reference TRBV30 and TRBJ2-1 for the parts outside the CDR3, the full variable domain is SQTIHQWPATLVQPVGSPLSLECTVEGTSNPNLYWYRQAAGRGLQLLFYSVGIGQISSEVPQNLSASRPQDRQFILSSKKLLLSDSGFYLCAWTRGSYNEQFFGPGTRLTVL.

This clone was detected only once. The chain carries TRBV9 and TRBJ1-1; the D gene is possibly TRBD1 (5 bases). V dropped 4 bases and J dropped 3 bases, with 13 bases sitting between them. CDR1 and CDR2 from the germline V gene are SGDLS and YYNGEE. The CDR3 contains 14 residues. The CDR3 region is CASSPTDTHTEAFF. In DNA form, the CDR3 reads TGTGCCAGCAGCCCCACGGACACCCACACTGAAGCTTTCTTT.

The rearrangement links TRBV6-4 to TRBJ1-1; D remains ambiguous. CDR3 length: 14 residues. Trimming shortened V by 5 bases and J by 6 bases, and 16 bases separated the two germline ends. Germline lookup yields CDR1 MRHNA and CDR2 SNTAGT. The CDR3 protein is CASSLTGGIAEAFF. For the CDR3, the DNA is TGTGCCAGCAGTCTCACGGGCGGGATCGCTGAAGCTTTCTTT.